The 14 T cell receptor beta chains reported below all come from one sample, sequenced in a study of OX40 agonist ivuxolimab in advanced cancers. Here immunoSEQ multiplex PCR was the method, and the copy in TCRdb shows in-frame clones only, minus some. Here the sample spans about 52,000 clones, about nine tenths being singletons. The material was CD4+ or CD8+ T cells sorted from blood, obtained in a trial of the OX40 agonist ivuxolimab. Every receptor here comes from an adult with an advanced solid tumor such as melanoma, head and neck, liver or kidney cancer.

The rearrangement links TRBV7-6 to TRBJ1-1; D unresolved. Trimming stripped 4 bases from V and 7 bases from J, with 10 bases between. CDR3 length: 12 amino acids. The V gene's germline CDR1 is SGHVS and CDR2 FNYEAQ. Here the CDR3 reads CASSSSNFEAFF. CDR3 bases: TGTGCCAGCAGCTCCTCGAATTTTGAAGCTTTCTTT.

This chain links TRBV7-6 with TRBJ1-5; possible D gene TRBD1, 5 bases. CDR3 length: 15 amino acids. In germline, CDR1 is SGHVS, CDR2 FNYEAQ. V lost 5 bases and J 0 bases, leaving 11 bases between the germline ends. This chain's CDR3 is CASSLSRDSNQPQHF. The CDR3, as DNA: TGTGCCAGCAGCCTATCCAGGGATAGCAATCAGCCCCAGCATTTT.

The V gene is TRBV7-9, the J gene TRBJ2-3, with TRBD1 matching over 7 bases. With V trimmed by 3 bases and J by 0 bases, 6 bases remained unmatched. The CDR3 is 16 amino acids. The germline V gene encodes CDR1 SEHNR and CDR2 FQNEAQ (reference sequence). The CDR3 sequence is CASSFYRGTSTDTQYF. CDR3 coding DNA: TGTGCCAGCAGCTTTTACAGGGGCACTAGCACAGATACGCAGTATTTT.

The chain couples TRBV30 to TRBJ2-7; 9 positions agree with TRBD1. Germline CDR1 and CDR2: GTSNPN and SVGIG (reference sequence). The V and J ends lost 1 base and 0 bases, in that order; junction bases with no gene match: 4. CDR3 length equals 15 residues. CDR3 sequence: CAWSAGTGLSYEQYF. The CDR3 DNA is TGTGCCTGGAGTGCCGGGACAGGGCTCTCCTACGAGCAGTACTTC.

Only a few counts were recorded for this clone. V is TRBV11-2 and J is TRBJ1-2, with D perhaps matching TRBD1 (5 bases). Germline V gene lookup returns CDR1 SGHAT and CDR2 FQNNGV. This CDR3 is 13 amino acids long. V shed 5 bases and J shed 4 bases, with 11 bases lying between them. The CDR3 region has the DNA TGTGCCAGCAGCGTGGGGCAGATCTATGGCTACACCTTC. Its protein product is CASSVGQIYGYTF.

About this clone itself: This could be a read error, since a much larger clone is one nucleotide away. The same CDR3 is also encoded by other DNA sequences in this sample. The chain links TRBV18 to TRBJ1-5, with D perhaps matching TRBD1 (5 bases). CDR3 size: 15 residues. Germline V gene sequence: CDR1 KGHSH, CDR2 LQKENI. CDR3 in amino acids: CASSGTGEGNQPQHF. The CDR3 bases are TGTGCCAGCTCTGGGACCGGCGAAGGGAATCAACCCCAGCATTTT.

The V call is TRBV9, the J call TRBJ2-7, with a possible D match to TRBD2 (6 bases). V was cut by 0 bases and J by 3 bases, with 7 bases left in between. The CDR3 extends over 13 amino acids. CDR1 is SGDLS and CDR2 is YYNGEE in the germline V gene. CDR3 coding DNA: TGTGCCAGCAGCGTAGCTAGCGACTACGAGCAGTACTTC. Residues: CASSVASDYEQYF.

The genes are TRBV4-1 and TRBJ1-2; D is ambiguous. The CDR3 has 17 amino acids. The germline V gene encodes CDR1 MGHRA and CDR2 YSYEKL. The V end was cut by 3 bases, the J end by 1 base, with 18 bases between. CDR3 amino acids: CASSHDQEKEFNYGYTF. CDR3 DNA sequence: TGCGCCAGCAGCCATGATCAAGAAAAGGAGTTTAACTATGGCTACACCTTC.

This clone was detected only a few times. The J gene is TRBJ2-3, the V gene TRBV4-2; the D gene is possibly TRBD2 (5 bases). The length of the CDR3 is 18 residues. CDR1 is LGHNA and CDR2 is YNFKEQ in the germline V gene. The V end lost 0 bases, the J end lost 1 base, and 17 bases lay between the germline ends. The CDR3 loop is CASSQDLLLGAGTDTQYF. CDR3 nucleotide sequence: TGTGCCAGCAGCCAAGACCTCCTCCTAGGAGCGGGCACAGATACGCAGTATTTT.

This clone was seen just once. The chain joins TRBV23-1 to TRBJ1-1; 8 bases are a match to TRBD1. TRBV23-1 is treated as an ORF (open reading frame) with a function not yet certain. Trimming at V came to 3 bases and at J to 6 bases, leaving 18 bases not matched to a gene. This CDR3 is built from 18 residues. The CDR3 protein is CASSHPIGQGLEKAEAFF. The CDR3 coding sequence is TGCGCCAGCAGTCACCCCATAGGACAGGGCCTGGAGAAGGCTGAAGCTTTCTTT.

V usage is TRBV5-1 and J usage is TRBJ2-7; no reliable D call. Germline values: CDR1 SGHRS, CDR2 YFSETQ. Between the trimmed V and J ends, which lost 7 bases and 5 bases, there was a span of 10 bases. The CDR3 consists of 11 residues. The DNA for the CDR3 is TGCGCCAGCCCCGAAACCCACGAGCAGTACTTC. Translation: CASPETHEQYF.

J is TRBJ1-3 and V is TRBV7-8; 9 bases agree with TRBD1. V shed 4 bases and J 2 bases; nucleotides not matched to a gene: 9. Germline CDR1 reads SGHVS; CDR2 reads FQNEAQ. This CDR3 comprises 17 residues. CDR3 in DNA: TGTGCCAGCAGCTCTCCCCCCCGGGACAGGGCTGGAAACACCATATATTTT. As protein: CASSSPPRDRAGNTIYF.

The chain couples TRBV5-1 to TRBJ2-5; 8 bases match TRBD1. The DNA end lines up better with TRBJ2-7; the J call may be wrong. The CDR3 is made up of 14 amino acids. Germline assignment: CDR1 SGHRS and CDR2 YFSETQ. CDR3 sequence (DNA): TGCGCCAGCAGCTCAGGACAGGGATACGACGAGCAGTACTTC. Protein product: CASSSGQGYDEQYF.

V is TRBV5-6 and J is TRBJ2-7; 8 positions agree with TRBD2. This CDR3 has 17 residues. V dropped 0 bases and J dropped 1; count of bases not matched to a gene: 9. Germline assignment: CDR1 SGHDT and CDR2 YYEEEE. CDR3 sequence: CASSLAPVGGGSYEQYF. The CDR3 bases are TGTGCCAGCAGCTTGGCCCCAGTCGGGGGGGGTTCCTACGAGCAGTACTTC.